These T cell receptor beta chains were read from a single sample in a study of T cell changes during pregnancy in multiple sclerosis. Produced via immunoSEQ multiplex PCR; TCRdb's table is partial and in-frame only. Among more than 55,000 clones listed, around 89% were seen once. Here the sequenced sample was peripheral blood, taken after pregnancy. The origin of the receptors is a female donor with multiple sclerosis, enrolled in a pregnancy study. Both conserved end residues are part of each CDR3. Fields, in order: D gene, clone size, V gene, J gene, CDR3 length, CDR3 DNA, CDR3 protein. D genes are given only for firm matches. Size is omitted from some rows. Given values are once, few, many or a class for expanded clones.

NA,NA,TRBV5-6,TRBJ2-7,13,TGTGCCAGCAGCTCGCCAGGGTCCTACGAGCAGTACTTC,CASSSPGSYEQYF
TRBD1,NA,TRBV27,TRBJ2-1,17,TGTGCCAGCAGTTTATTCCCGGGACAGGGATCCTACAATGAGCAGTTCTTC,CASSLFPGQGSYNEQFF
TRBD1,NA,TRBV18,TRBJ1-5,12,TGTGCCAGCTCAACCCAGGGGGCTCCCCAGCATTTT,CASSTQGAPQHF
TRBD1,NA,TRBV9,TRBJ2-5,15,TGTGCCAGCAGCCCCCCGAGGGGGACAGGGGAGACCCAGTACTTC,CASSPPRGTGETQYF
NA,NA,TRBV11-2,TRBJ2-7,13,TGTGCCAGCAGCTTAGCACTGTCGACGGGGCAGTACTTC,CASSLALSTGQYF
NA,once,TRBV2,TRBJ2-5,11,TGTGCCAGACGGGACTCCGAGACCCAGTACTTC,CARRDSETQYF
NA,NA,TRBV6-6,TRBJ1-5,16,TGTGCCAGCAGTTACTCATACAGAACGAATGATCAGCCCCAGCATTTT,CASSYSYRTNDQPQHF
NA,NA,TRBV7-2,TRBJ1-2,13,TGTGCCAGCAGGGAGACGGTCGCCGGCGGCTACACCTTC,CASRETVAGGYTF
NA,NA,TRBV5-4,TRBJ1-2,11,TGTGCCAGCAAAGGGGAGGGTGGCTACACCTTC,CASKGEGGYTF
TRBD2,NA,TRBV11-2,TRBJ2-1,15,TGTGCCAGCAGCTTCTGGCGGGGGGGCCTGGATGAGCAGTTCTTC,CASSFWRGGLDEQFF
TRBD2,NA,TRBV9,TRBJ2-3,17,TGTGCCAGCAGCGTAGCTCGACTAGCGGGGGGGACAGATACGCAGTATTTT,CASSVARLAGGTDTQYF
NA,once,TRBV19,TRBJ1-1,15,TGTGCCAGTAGTCGCGGGCCAGGGGCGAACACTGAAGCTTTCTTT,CASSRGPGANTEAFF
TRBD1,NA,TRBV28,TRBJ2-7,15,TGTGCCAGCAGTCAAACCGACAGGGAAGACTACGAGCAGTACTTC,CASSQTDREDYEQYF
TRBD1,NA,TRBV5-3,TRBJ1-5,15,TGTGCCAGTTACGGACAGGGCCGGAGACATCAGCCCCAGCATTTT,CASYGQGRRHQPQHF
TRBD1,NA,TRBV5-1,TRBJ2-5,15,TGCGCCAGCAGCTGGGGACAGCAAACCCAAGAGACCCAGTACTTC,CASSWGQQTQETQYF
NA,NA,TRBV5-1,TRBJ2-1,13,TGCGCCAGCAGCCGCGTCGGAGGCAATGAGCAGTTCTTC,CASSRVGGNEQFF
NA,NA,TRBV27,TRBJ2-2,14,TGTGCCAGCAGACGAGGGTTCAACACCGGGGAGCTGTTTTTT,CASRRGFNTGELFF
NA,NA,TRBV25-1,TRBJ2-1,15,TGTGCCAGCAGCGCTGGCGCTAGTGCCTACAATGAGCAGTTCTTC,CASSAGASAYNEQFF
TRBD2,NA,TRBV6-1,TRBJ2-5,14,TGTGCCAGCAGTGAAGGGGGGGGAGGGGAGACCCAGTACTTC,CASSEGGGGETQYF
NA,NA,TRBV2,TRBJ2-3,15,TGTGCCAGCAGTGGGGAGGCGGTGAGCACAGATACGCAGTATTTT,CASSGEAVSTDTQYF
NA,NA,TRBV10-1,TRBJ1-1,14,TGCGCCAGCAGTGAGACAGCCTGGCCCCCTGAAGCTTTCTTT,CASSETAWPPEAFF
NA,NA,TRBV2,TRBJ1-3,15,TGTGCCAGCAGTGAGCAGACAGGAGGTGGAAACACCATATATTTT,CASSEQTGGGNTIYF
NA,NA,TRBV2,TRBJ1-6,15,TGTGCCAGCAGTGAAAGGAGCAGGGTAGGCTCACCCCTCCACTTT,CASSERSRVGSPLHF
NA,NA,TRBV7-9,TRBJ1-1,14,TGTGCCAGCAGCTTAGACGGAGAAAACACTGAAGCTTTCTTT,CASSLDGENTEAFF
TRBD1,NA,TRBV7-6,TRBJ2-3,16,TGTGCCAGCAGCTCAACAGGGGGCCCTCTCACAGATACGCAGTATTTT,CASSSTGGPLTDTQYF
TRBD1,NA,TRBV6-1,TRBJ1-5,15,TGTGCCAGCAGTGATGGGACAGGGAGCTATCAGCCCCAGCATTTT,CASSDGTGSYQPQHF
NA,NA,TRBV6-5,TRBJ2-5,14,TGTGCCACCTTGGTTACTGGACAGCTGGGGACCCAGTACTTC,CATLVTGQLGTQYF
NA,NA,TRBV9,TRBJ2-1,14,TGTGCCAGCAGCAGGGGGGGCCCCTACAATGAGCAGTTCTTC,CASSRGGPYNEQFF
TRBD2,NA,TRBV11-1,TRBJ2-2,16,TGTGCCAGCAGCCAACTAGCGGGGTTGTACACCGGGGAGCTGTTTTTT,CASSQLAGLYTGELFF
TRBD2,NA,TRBV4-1,TRBJ2-7,15,TGCGCCAGCAGCCAAGAGGGGAGGGAGGACTACGAGCAGTACTTC,CASSQEGREDYEQYF
TRBD1,few,TRBV27,TRBJ2-7,18,TGTGCCAGCAGTTTCCAAGACCCAGGGGGTCGCCTCGGGTACGAGCAGTACTTC,CASSFQDPGGRLGYEQYF
TRBD1,once,TRBV4-3,TRBJ1-1,16,TGCGCCAGCAGCCCCCTGTCCCAGGGGGCGAACACTGAAGCTTTCTTT,CASSPLSQGANTEAFF
TRBD1,once,TRBV5-6,TRBJ1-4,15,TGTGCCAGCAGCCTAGACAGGGGGCGGAGTGAAAAACTGTTTTTT,CASSLDRGRSEKLFF
NA,NA,TRBV18,TRBJ2-5,14,TGTGCCAGCTCTGTCGATCGAGGTGGAGAGACCCAGTACTTC,CASSVDRGGETQYF
NA,NA,TRBV2,TRBJ1-1,14,TGTGCCAGCAGGACAGAGACAACGGTCACTGAAGCTTTCTTT,CASRTETTVTEAFF
NA,once,TRBV6-6,TRBJ1-4,13,TGTGCCACCCAGGCAGGGAGGAATGAAAAACTGTTTTTT,CATQAGRNEKLFF
NA,NA,TRBV5-1,TRBJ2-2,15,TGCGCCAGCAGCTTGTTTCGGGGATCGGCCGGGGAGCTGTTTTTT,CASSLFRGSAGELFF
NA,NA,TRBV2,TRBJ2-2,13,TGTGCCAGCAAGCAGGGGAGCACCGGGGAGCTGTTTTTT,CASKQGSTGELFF
NA,NA,TRBV4-2,TRBJ2-3,12,TGTGCCACCTGGGGGGGCACAGATACGCAGTATTTT,CATWGGTDTQYF
NA,NA,TRBV7-2,TRBJ2-3,11,TGTGCCAGCGGACTTCGGGATACGCAGTATTTT,CASGLRDTQYF
NA,NA,TRBV6-4,TRBJ2-2,15,TGTGCCAGCAGTGTAGGCCAGGGCGGCACCGGGGAGCTGTTTTTT,CASSVGQGGTGELFF
NA,NA,TRBV6-5,TRBJ2-2,12,TGTGCCAGCAGAGCCCCTTCCAGGGAGCTGTTTTTT,CASRAPSRELFF
NA,NA,TRBV4-1,TRBJ2-2,14,TGCGCCAGCAGCCAAGGACTAGTTGACGGGGAGCTGTTTTTT,CASSQGLVDGELFF
NA,NA,TRBV6-1,TRBJ1-6,12,TGTGCCGCCCGGCGGGGGGATTCACCCCTCCACTTT,CAARRGDSPLHF
NA,once,TRBV9,TRBJ1-1,15,TGTGCCAGCAGCACGCGGACAAGAATGAACACTGAAGCTTTCTTT,CASSTRTRMNTEAFF
NA,NA,TRBV28,TRBJ1-2,14,TGTGCCAGCAGCCGAAGTGGTGGGGCTGGTGGCTACACCTTC,CASSRSGGAGGYTF
TRBD1,NA,TRBV18,TRBJ2-5,16,TGTGCCAGCTCACCACTCTCTCGGACAGGGGGCGAGACCCAGTACTTC,CASSPLSRTGGETQYF
TRBD1,NA,TRBV2,TRBJ2-7,15,TGTGCCAGCAGTGTACAGGGGACGAGCTCCTACGAGCAGTACTTC,CASSVQGTSSYEQYF
TRBD1,NA,TRBV11-3,TRBJ1-5,16,TGTGCCACACCCGGGACAGGGGACAATAGCAATCAGCCCCAGCATTTT,CATPGTGDNSNQPQHF
NA,NA,TRBV18,TRBJ1-6,14,TGTGCCAGCTCAGAACTCAGGTATAATTCACCCCTCCACTTT,CASSELRYNSPLHF
NA,once,TRBV7-2,TRBJ2-7,15,TGTGCCAGCAGCTTAGCGGCGAGGAGCTCCTACGAGCAGTACTTC,CASSLAARSSYEQYF